These T cell receptor beta chains were read from a single sample in a study of blood T cell repertoires in COVID-19. Repertoires were generated with immunoSEQ multiplex PCR, while TCRdb's copy carries only in-frame clones and drops some. The repertoire consists of about 120,000 clones, with over 60% occurring once and the leading ten covering approximately 3.9%. The specimen sequenced was peripheral blood. The receptors come from a woman older than 75 with acute or convalescent COVID-19. The CDR3 runs from the conserved cysteine through the conserved F or W.

V: TRBV6-5
J: TRBJ1-4
CDR3: CASSYSYTSNEKLFF

V: TRBV27
J: TRBJ2-3
CDR3: CASSSQGASDTQYF

V: TRBV5-1
J: TRBJ1-1
CDR3: CASSMTGNTEAFF

V: TRBV10-3
J: TRBJ2-7
CDR3: CAINGDSYEQYF

V: TRBV7-3
J: TRBJ1-1
CDR3: CASSPFGGPHLNTEAFF

V: TRBV28
J: TRBJ1-5
CDR3: CASSSPRLGDNQPQHF

V: TRBV18
J: TRBJ1-2
CDR3: CASSIKTGTNYGYTF

V: TRBV7-2
J: TRBJ2-7
CDR3: CASSSQAGGRYEQYF

V: TRBV27
J: TRBJ2-7
CDR3: CASSIRGYEQYF

V: TRBV7-2
J: TRBJ2-2
CDR3: CASNPRQGVVNTGELFF

V: TRBV18
J: TRBJ2-7
CDR3: CASSPGQGYYEQYF

V: TRBV19
J: TRBJ1-1
CDR3: CASSQAVNTEAFF

V: TRBV30
J: TRBJ1-1
CDR3: CAWVRGGNTEAFF

V: TRBV19
J: TRBJ1-2
CDR3: CATQATGTGHGYTF

V: TRBV15
J: TRBJ2-5
CDR3: CATGQGARQTQYF

V: TRBV5-1
J: TRBJ2-1
CDR3: CASSSDRDNEQFF

V: TRBV25-1
J: TRBJ1-6
CDR3: CASSSTQALSPLHF

V: TRBV29-1
J: TRBJ2-1
CDR3: CSVDLTGTRGEQFF

V: TRBV4-1
J: TRBJ2-5
CDR3: CASSQYDRVGTQYF

V: TRBV9
J: TRBJ2-5
CDR3: CASSLGRASGGAGETQYF

V: TRBV28
J: TRBJ1-4
CDR3: CASSLSGGNEKLFF

V: TRBV30
J: TRBJ1-1
CDR3: CACNHRGQAEAFF

V: TRBV28
J: TRBJ2-7
CDR3: CASSLTPGYYEQYF

V: TRBV6-5
J: TRBJ1-4
CDR3: CASSYSGGDNEKLFF

V: TRBV7-2
J: TRBJ1-2
CDR3: CASSLATGQGSTF

V: TRBV11-2
J: TRBJ2-5
CDR3: CASSSTRGQETQYF

V: TRBV5-8
J: TRBJ2-5
CDR3: CASSFGQGRQTQYF

V: TRBV6-5
J: TRBJ1-6
CDR3: CASGGQFKQDSPLHF

V: TRBV19
J: TRBJ1-6
CDR3: CASSRDSQTSYSPLHF

V: TRBV3-1/TRBV3-2
J: TRBJ2-5
CDR3: CASSQGASGGEGQYF

V: TRBV4-1
J: TRBJ1-4
CDR3: CASSQTRREKLFF

V: TRBV5-4
J: TRBJ2-1
CDR3: CASSRTGENFGEQFF

V: TRBV3-1/TRBV3-2
J: TRBJ2-2
CDR3: CASSQEARTGELFF

V: TRBV15
J: TRBJ2-1
CDR3: CATSWTSGSYEQFF

V: TRBV5-1
J: TRBJ2-1
CDR3: CASAGTSNNEQFF

V: TRBV4-1
J: TRBJ2-3
CDR3: CASSQTVAGSTDTQYF

V: TRBV29-1
J: TRBJ2-5
CDR3: CSVVSGGIRRQETQYF

V: TRBV27
J: TRBJ2-2
CDR3: CASSRSWDRRTGELFF

V: TRBV30
J: TRBJ1-1
CDR3: CAWSVTGLYTEAFF

V: TRBV15
J: TRBJ2-7
CDR3: CATNPDRVHEQYF

V: TRBV6-5
J: TRBJ2-7
CDR3: CATSTGQGRQEQYF

V: TRBV19
J: TRBJ2-1
CDR3: CASRTSGGVDEQFF

V: TRBV28
J: TRBJ1-2
CDR3: CASSLWRDGYTF

V: TRBV10-3
J: TRBJ2-7
CDR3: CAISEIQGASYEQYF

V: TRBV28
J: TRBJ1-4
CDR3: CASSFDSGATNEKLFF

V: TRBV7-2
J: TRBJ2-7
CDR3: CASSLKSGGATQYF

V: TRBV5-4
J: TRBJ2-7
CDR3: CASSTDRVEQYF

V: TRBV3-1/TRBV3-2
J: TRBJ1-4
CDR3: CASSQDYRTVNEKLFF

V: TRBV11-2
J: TRBJ2-1
CDR3: CASSAIQGWNEQFF

V: TRBV27
J: TRBJ1-1
CDR3: CASSSFMGANTEAFF